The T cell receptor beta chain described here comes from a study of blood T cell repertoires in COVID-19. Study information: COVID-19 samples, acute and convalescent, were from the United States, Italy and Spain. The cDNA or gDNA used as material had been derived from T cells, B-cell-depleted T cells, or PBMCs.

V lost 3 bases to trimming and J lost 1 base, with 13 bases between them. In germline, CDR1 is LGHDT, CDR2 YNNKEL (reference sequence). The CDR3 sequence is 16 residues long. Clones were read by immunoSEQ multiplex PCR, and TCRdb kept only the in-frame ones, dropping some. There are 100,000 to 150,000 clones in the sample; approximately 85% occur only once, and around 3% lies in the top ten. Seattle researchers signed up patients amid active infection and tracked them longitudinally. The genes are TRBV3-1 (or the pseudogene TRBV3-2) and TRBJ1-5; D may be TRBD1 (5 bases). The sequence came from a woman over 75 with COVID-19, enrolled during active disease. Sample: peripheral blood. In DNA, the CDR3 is TGTGCCAGCAGCCACGGACTACGGGGGAGCAATCAGCCCCAGCATTTT. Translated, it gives CASSHGLRGSNQPQHF.